This entry describes one T cell receptor (beta chain). The sample comes from a study of cytomegalovirus exposure and HLA in healthy donors. In the PCR, 60 Vbeta and 13 Jbeta primers were used. TCRdb keeps only in-frame clones here, not all; method: immunoSEQ multiplex PCR. Its table records 25,000 to 35,000 clones. The CDR3 runs 19 residues. In germline, CDR1 is KGHSH, CDR2 LQKENI. Unmatched junction bases numbered 21, after V lost 9 bases and J lost 0 bases. This TCR was sampled from a woman in her forties in good health and CMV-seropositive. The chain links TRBV18 to TRBJ1-1; 8 bases are shared with TRBD1. Sequencing was carried out using PBMCs. The DNA for the CDR3 is TGTGCCAGTATGCCCCGGACAGGGATCCAGGGAAACATGAACACTGAAGCTTTCTTT. It translates to CASMPRTGIQGNMNTEAFF.